What follows are 28 T cell receptor beta chains derived from one specimen sequenced in a study of blood T cell repertoires in COVID-19 (TCRdb year 2020). The library came from the immunoSEQ multiplex PCR assay. TCRdb took this table from immuneACCESS and kept in-frame rearrangements with V and J called. Such tables lack part of the clones; where checked against another copy, unresolved V genes explain under half of the gap, and the rest is unexplained. The sample table contains 200,000 to 300,000 clones; only one count was recorded for 80% to 90% of them. 2.5% to 3.5% of the sample is in the top ten clones. What was sequenced was PBMCs or T cells enriched from blood (not recorded which). Every receptor here comes from a woman aged 40 to 49 who had been exposed to COVID-19.

The sample holds one count of this clone. The gene calls are TRBV10-3 and TRBJ1-4, with 10 bases lining up with TRBD1. CDR3 size: 14 residues. From germline, CDR1 is ENHRY and CDR2 SYGVKD. V lost 6 bases, J lost 5 bases, and 3 bases stayed unmatched. In DNA, the CDR3 is TGTGCCATCAGCGGGACAGGGGCGAATGAAAAACTGTTTTTT. Protein sequence: CAISGTGANEKLFF.

The chain carries TRBV9 and TRBJ2-1, with 7 bases identical to TRBD1. V was pared by 3 bases and J by 4 bases, with 7 bases of the junction left unmatched. The CDR3 covers 15 residues. Per the germline V gene, CDR1 is SGDLS and CDR2 is YYNGEE. CDR3 amino acids: CASSANDRAYNEQFF. In DNA form, the CDR3 reads TGTGCCAGCAGCGCGAACGACAGGGCGTACAATGAGCAGTTCTTC.

The J gene is TRBJ1-1, the V gene TRBV6-6; 7 bases map to TRBD1. CDR3 length: 20 amino acids. V gave up 6 bases and J gave up 1 base; unmatched junction bases: 23. Germline-derived CDR1 and CDR2 are MNHNY and SVGAGI (reference sequence). CDR3 sequence (DNA): TGTGCCAGCAGACGATCCAACAGGGGAGGAATTTCGATTGGGAACACTGAAGCTTTCTTT. This encodes CASRRSNRGGISIGNTEAFF.

The J gene is TRBJ2-3, the V gene TRBV18, with a weak D call TRBD1 (6 bases). Germline-derived CDR1 and CDR2 are KGHSH and LQKENI. The CDR3 totals 15 residues. V shed 6 bases and J shed 3 bases, with 16 bases lying between them. The CDR3 region is CASSPSPGETDTQYF. CDR3 sequence (DNA): TGTGCCAGCTCCCCAAGTCCAGGGGAAACAGATACGCAGTATTTT. Combining the CDR3 with reference TRBV18 and TRBJ2-3 gives the whole variable domain NAGVMQNPRHLVRRRGQEARLRCSPMKGHSHVYWYRQLPEEGLKFMVYLQKENIIDESGMPKERFSAEFPKEGPSILRIQQVVRGDSAAYFCASSPSPGETDTQYFGPGTRLTVL.

The chain links TRBV13 to TRBJ2-2; TRBD1 aligns across 8 bases. Trimming cost V 5 bases and J 5 bases; bases outside gene matches: 16. CDR1 and CDR2 (germline): PRHDT, FYEKMQ (reference sequence). This CDR3 is 18 amino acids long. The CDR3, as DNA: TGTGCCAGCAGCCTCCACCCCGCAGGGGGCTTTGGGACCGGGGAGCTGTTTTTT. This encodes CASSLHPAGGFGTGELFF.

The rearrangement links TRBV2 to TRBJ2-1; D unresolved. V was cut by 4 bases and J by 3 bases, with 13 bases left in between. Germline CDR1 reads SNHLY; CDR2 reads FYNNEI. The CDR3 runs to 15 residues. CDR3 sequence reads: CASSGEAPVYNEQFF. The CDR3 nucleotides read TGTGCCAGCAGTGGTGAGGCCCCAGTCTACAATGAGCAGTTCTTC.

The chain uses TRBV7-9 and TRBJ1-1, with a weak D call TRBD1 (5 bases). Germline assignment: CDR1 SEHNR and CDR2 FQNEAQ (reference sequence). The CDR3 loop spans 15 amino acids. V was cut by 1 base and J by 12 bases, with 21 bases left in between. The CDR3 protein is CASSLDGGGHRPPFF. In DNA form, the CDR3 reads TGTGCCAGCAGCTTAGACGGGGGGGGTCATCGACCCCCTTTCTTT. The full variable domain, rest sourced from reference TRBV7-9 and TRBJ1-1, is DTGVSQNPRHKITKRGQNVTFRCDPISEHNRLYWYRQTLGQGPEFLTYFQNEAQLEKSRLLSDRFSAERPKGSFSTLEIQRTEQGDSAMYLCASSLDGGGHRPPFFGQGTRLTVV.

This chain uses TRBV25-1 with TRBJ2-3, with TRBD2 identical over 8 bases. Germline V gives CDR1 MGHDK, CDR2 SYGVNS. The length of the CDR3 is 15 residues. The ends lost 1 base at V and 6 bases at J; junction bases unmatched: 6. CDR3 amino acids: CASSEFSGGADTQYF. CDR3 bases: TGTGCCAGCAGTGAATTTTCCGGGGGGGCCGATACGCAGTATTTT.

This rearrangement joins TRBV18 to TRBJ1-2; 7 bases are shared with TRBD1. With 0 bases clipped from V and 2 bases from J, the junction kept 3 bases outside the gene matches. The CDR3 runs to 15 residues. The germline gives CDR1 KGHSH, CDR2 LQKENI. CDR3: CASSPPQQGNYGYTF. The DNA of the CDR3 is TGTGCCAGCTCACCACCACAACAGGGGAACTATGGCTACACCTTC.

The chain has TRBV7-2 and TRBJ2-7; maybe TRBD1 (5 bases). The CDR3 is 14 amino acids. V gave up 6 bases and J gave up 3 bases, with 15 bases separating them. Germline-derived CDR1 and CDR2 are SGHTA and FQGNSA. This CDR3 reads CASRNASRVYEQYF. The CDR3 DNA reads as TGTGCCAGCAGGAACGCGTCCAGGGTCTACGAGCAGTACTTC.

V is TRBV6-2 or TRBV6-3 and J is TRBJ2-5, with 8 bases identical to TRBD2. V shed 5 bases, J shed 1 base, and the junction held 6 bases outside the gene matches. The CDR3 spans 15 residues. The germline CDR1 and CDR2 sequences are MNHEY and SVGEGT. The CDR3 reads CASSGIAGRQETQYF. The CDR3 bases are TGTGCCAGCAGTGGAATAGCGGGGCGCCAAGAGACCCAGTACTTC.

The rearrangement links TRBV19 to TRBJ1-3; 7 bases are shared with TRBD1. Germline V gives CDR1 LNHDA, CDR2 SQIVND (reference sequence). The V segment lost 7 bases and the J segment 1 base; nucleotides outside the gene matches: 7. The CDR3 covers 15 residues. The CDR3 loop is CASIRQGGSGNTIYF. The CDR3 DNA reads TGTGCCAGTATCCGACAGGGTGGTTCTGGAAACACCATATATTTT.

In this sample, this clone turned up a few times. The chain is built from TRBV3-1 (or the pseudogene TRBV3-2) and TRBJ2-1, with TRBD1 matching 7 bases. This CDR3 is 15 amino acids long. Germline loops: CDR1 LGHDT, CDR2 YNNKEL (reference sequence). Losses at the gene ends were 5 bases for V and 2 bases for J; bases not matched to a gene: 6. CDR3 amino acids: CASSATQGTYNEQFF. CDR3 nucleotide sequence: TGTGCCAGCAGCGCAACACAGGGGACCTACAATGAGCAGTTCTTC.

The chain uses TRBV29-1 and TRBJ1-1; 10 positions agree with TRBD1. Germline assignment: CDR1 SQVTM and CDR2 ANQGSEA. Losses at the gene ends were 6 bases for V and 4 bases for J; bases not matched to a gene: 5. There are 13 residues in the CDR3. CDR3 sequence reads: CSVDRGMSTEAFF. The CDR3 DNA reads as TGCAGCGTGGACAGGGGGATGAGCACTGAAGCTTTCTTT.

J is TRBJ2-1 and V is TRBV19, with 13 bases aligning to TRBD2. The V gene's germline CDR1 is LNHDA and CDR2 SQIVND (reference sequence). This CDR3 is 16 amino acids long. V dropped 5 bases and J dropped 9; count of bases not matched to a gene: 10. The CDR3 DNA reads as TGTGCCAGTAGTGCGGGACTAGCGGGATCCCCGGGTGAGCAGTTCTTC. Its protein is CASSAGLAGSPGEQFF.

In regard to this clone: The junction differs from germline at one of its ends, possibly a read error. The chain has TRBV5-1 and TRBJ2-2, with D maybe TRBD1 (6 bases). CDR1 is SGHRS and CDR2 is YFSETQ in the germline V gene. The CDR3 has 15 residues. CDR3: CASSLAGENTGELFF. The CDR3 DNA follows: TGTGCCAGCAGCTTGGCAGGGGAAAACACCGGGGAGCTGTTTTTT.

Only one count was recorded for this clone. The chain joins TRBV11-3 to TRBJ1-3, with D uncertain. This CDR3 region has 17 residues. Per the germline V gene, CDR1 is SGHNT and CDR2 is YENEEA. Trimming took off 0 bases at V and 2 bases at J, with 14 bases between the two ends. The CDR3 nucleotides are TGTGCCAGCAGCTTAGATCTTGTGGGCTCAACTGGAAACACCATATATTTT. Its protein is CASSLDLVGSTGNTIYF.

This chain uses TRBV6-2 or TRBV6-3 with TRBJ2-7; the match to TRBD1 covers 11 bases. The CDR3 covers 16 residues. Germline assignment: CDR1 MNHEY and CDR2 SVGEGT. V was clipped by 0 bases and J by 3 bases; unmatched bases: 4. The CDR3 loop is CASSYSRDRGFYEQYV. In DNA form, the CDR3 reads TGTGCCAGCAGTTACTCCCGGGACAGGGGGTTCTACGAGCAGTACGTC.

The rearrangement uses TRBV27 and TRBJ2-7; TRBD1 might be the D (6 bases). Germline lookup yields CDR1 MNHEY and CDR2 SMNVEV (reference sequence). V was pared by 5 bases and J by 6 bases, with 17 bases between. CDR3 length: 14 residues. CDR3 amino acids: CASSTQQGFGEQYV. The CDR3 nucleotides are TGTGCCAGCAGTACTCAACAGGGTTTTGGCGAGCAGTACGTC.

V is TRBV19 and J is TRBJ1-1, with D maybe TRBD1 (5 bases). The CDR3 covers 16 residues. Trimming took 3 bases from V and 5 from J, leaving 19 bases between them. Germline lookup yields CDR1 LNHDA and CDR2 SQIVND (reference sequence). CDR3 bases: TGTGCCAGTAGTATGAGGTCCCCAGGGATGGGAACTGAAGCTTTCTTT. Translation: CASSMRSPGMGTEAFF.

The CDR3 sequence is CASSPFLAGGGTDTQYF. DNA of the CDR3: TGTGCCAGCAGCCCCTTTCTAGCGGGGGGTGGCACAGATACGCAGTATTTT. The chain combines TRBV27 with TRBJ2-3; 11 bases map to TRBD2. CDR3 size: 17 residues. The V gene end was trimmed by 6 bases and the J gene end by 1 base; junction bases not matched to a gene: 9. The germline V gene has CDR1 MNHEY and CDR2 SMNVEV (reference sequence).

J is TRBJ2-3 and V is TRBV5-6, with a possible D match to TRBD2 (6 bases). Germline CDR1 is SGHDT and CDR2 is YYEEEE. V was trimmed by 4 bases and J by 2 bases, leaving 20 bases between them. CDR3 size: 17 residues. As DNA, the CDR3 is TGTGCCAGCAGCCCTATTAAGACGGGGGTGAACACAGATACGCAGTATTTT. Its translation is CASSPIKTGVNTDTQYF.

This chain connects TRBV7-3 to TRBJ2-2; TRBD2 might be the D (6 bases). Germline V gives CDR1 SGHTA, CDR2 FQGTGA. Trimming left V 7 bases short and J 4 bases short, with 13 bases between. The CDR3 has 14 residues. This CDR3 reads CASTRFSGTGELFF. CDR3 sequence (DNA): TGTGCCAGCACCCGATTTAGCGGCACCGGGGAGCTGTTTTTT.

This clone was detected only once. The V call is TRBV19, the J call TRBJ1-1; possible D gene TRBD1, 6 bases. CDR1 is LNHDA and CDR2 is SQIVND in the germline V gene (reference sequence). V was clipped by 3 bases and J by 4 bases, with 15 bases between them. The CDR3 is made up of 15 amino acids. CDR3 loop: CASSMIMGAGTEAFF. CDR3 bases: TGTGCCAGTAGTATGATAATGGGGGCAGGCACTGAAGCTTTCTTT.

Regarding this clone: Other DNA sequences in the sample encode the same CDR3. J is TRBJ2-3 and V is TRBV7-2; 8 bases fit TRBD2. CDR1 and CDR2 from the germline V gene are SGHTA and FQGNSA. CDR3 length: 15 residues. The V segment lost 1 base and the J segment 3 bases; nucleotides outside the gene matches: 3. This CDR3 reads CASSLVGGGTDTQYF. The DNA of the CDR3 is TGTGCCAGCAGCTTAGTTGGCGGGGGGACAGATACGCAGTATTTT.

Only a few counts were recorded for this clone. This chain links TRBV28 with TRBJ1-4, with a weak D call TRBD1 (6 bases). The length of the CDR3 is 16 residues. V dropped 8 bases and J dropped 2 bases, with 18 bases sitting between them. The V gene's germline CDR1 is MDHEN and CDR2 SYDVKM. The CDR3 DNA reads TGTGCCAGCGGGAGGGGGGGGAGGAGGACTAATGAAAAACTGTTTTTT. This codes for CASGRGGRRTNEKLFF.

The chain links TRBV25-1 to TRBJ2-7; 7 positions match TRBD1. V was clipped by 7 bases and J by 2 bases; unmatched bases: 5. The V gene's germline CDR1 is MGHDK and CDR2 SYGVNS. This CDR3 contains 13 residues. DNA of the CDR3: TGTGCCAGCATCCCCCAGGGGGCCTACGAGCAGTACTTC. Protein sequence: CASIPQGAYEQYF.

The CDR3 reads CATSAGSGGPNSPLHF. In DNA, the CDR3 is TGTGCCACCAGCGCGGGATCCGGAGGTCCTAATTCACCCCTCCACTTT. This sequence joins TRBV15 and TRBJ1-6; the D is unclear. Looked up from germline, CDR1 is LNHNV and CDR2 is YYDKDF (reference sequence). V lost 5 bases, J lost 6 bases, and 17 bases lay in between. This CDR3 region has 16 residues.